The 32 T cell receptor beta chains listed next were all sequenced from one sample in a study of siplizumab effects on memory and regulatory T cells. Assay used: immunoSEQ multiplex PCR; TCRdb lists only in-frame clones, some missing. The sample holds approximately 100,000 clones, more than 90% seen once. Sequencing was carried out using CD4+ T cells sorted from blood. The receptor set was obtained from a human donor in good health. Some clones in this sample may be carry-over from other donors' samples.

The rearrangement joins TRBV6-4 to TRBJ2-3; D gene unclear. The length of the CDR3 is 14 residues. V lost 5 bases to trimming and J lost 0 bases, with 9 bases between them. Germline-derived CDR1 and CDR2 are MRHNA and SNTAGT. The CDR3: CASSPTLSTDTQYF. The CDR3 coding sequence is TGTGCCAGCAGTCCTACCCTAAGCACAGATACGCAGTATTTT.

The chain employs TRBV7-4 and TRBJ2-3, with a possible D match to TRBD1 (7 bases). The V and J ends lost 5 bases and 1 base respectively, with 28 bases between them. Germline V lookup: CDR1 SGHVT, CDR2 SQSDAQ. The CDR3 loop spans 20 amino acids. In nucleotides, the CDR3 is TGTGCCAGCAGCACCGCGGGACAGCCTGACCGTCGGTCTTGCACAGATACGCAGTATTTT. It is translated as CASSTAGQPDRRSCTDTQYF.

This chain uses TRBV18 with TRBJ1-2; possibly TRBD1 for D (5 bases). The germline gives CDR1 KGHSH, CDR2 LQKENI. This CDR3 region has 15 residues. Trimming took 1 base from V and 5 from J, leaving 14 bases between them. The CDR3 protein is CASSPQSQGPYGYTF. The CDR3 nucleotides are TGTGCCAGCTCACCACAGAGCCAGGGCCCATATGGCTACACCTTC.

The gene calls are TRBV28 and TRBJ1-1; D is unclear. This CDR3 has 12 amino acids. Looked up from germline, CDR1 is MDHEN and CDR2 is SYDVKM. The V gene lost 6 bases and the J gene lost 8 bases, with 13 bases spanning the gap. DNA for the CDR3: TGTGCCAGCAGCTTAGATATATTGGAAGCTTTCTTT. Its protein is CASSLDILEAFF.

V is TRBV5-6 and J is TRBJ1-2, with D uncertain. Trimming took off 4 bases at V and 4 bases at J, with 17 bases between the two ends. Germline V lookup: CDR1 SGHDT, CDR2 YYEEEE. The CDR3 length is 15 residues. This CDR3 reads CASSTYRAGSYGYTF. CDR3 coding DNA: TGTGCCAGCAGCACATATAGGGCCGGGTCCTATGGCTACACCTTC. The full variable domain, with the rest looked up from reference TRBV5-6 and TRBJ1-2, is DAGVTQSPTHLIKTRGQQVTLRCSPKSGHDTVSWYQQALGQGPQFIFQYYEEEERQRGNFPDRFSGHQFPNYSSELNVNALLLGDSALYLCASSTYRAGSYGYTFGSGTRLTVV.

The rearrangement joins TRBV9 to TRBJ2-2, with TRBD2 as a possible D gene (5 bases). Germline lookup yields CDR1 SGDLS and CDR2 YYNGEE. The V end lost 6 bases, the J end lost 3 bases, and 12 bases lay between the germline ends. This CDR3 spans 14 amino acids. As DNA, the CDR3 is TGTGCCAGCAACTTCGGACTGGACACCGGGGAGCTGTTTTTT. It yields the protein CASNFGLDTGELFF.

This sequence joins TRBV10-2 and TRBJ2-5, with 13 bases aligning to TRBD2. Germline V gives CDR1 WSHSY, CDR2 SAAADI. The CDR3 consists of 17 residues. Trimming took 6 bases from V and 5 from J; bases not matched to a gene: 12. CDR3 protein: CASSRTSGRLVRETQYF. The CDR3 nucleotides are TGCGCCAGCAGCCGGACTAGCGGGAGATTAGTGAGGGAGACCCAGTACTTC.

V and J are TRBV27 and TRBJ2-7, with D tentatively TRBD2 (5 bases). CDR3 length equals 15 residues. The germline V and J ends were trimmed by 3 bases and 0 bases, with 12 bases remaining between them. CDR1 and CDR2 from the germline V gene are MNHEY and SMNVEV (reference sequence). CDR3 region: CASSFRGKSSYEQYF. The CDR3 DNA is TGTGCCAGCAGTTTTAGAGGGAAGAGCTCCTACGAGCAGTACTTC.

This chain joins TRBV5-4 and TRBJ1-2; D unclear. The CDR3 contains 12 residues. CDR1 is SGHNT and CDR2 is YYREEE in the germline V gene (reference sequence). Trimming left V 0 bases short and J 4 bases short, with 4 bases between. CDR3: CASSLEAYGYTF. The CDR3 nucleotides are TGTGCCAGCAGCTTGGAGGCCTATGGCTACACCTTC.

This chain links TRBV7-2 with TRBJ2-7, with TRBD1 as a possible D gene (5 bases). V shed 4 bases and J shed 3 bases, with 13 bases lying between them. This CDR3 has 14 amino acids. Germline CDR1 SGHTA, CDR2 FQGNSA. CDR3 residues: CASSSHLTGYEQYF. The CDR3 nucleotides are TGTGCCAGCAGCTCCCACCTTACAGGCTACGAGCAGTACTTC.

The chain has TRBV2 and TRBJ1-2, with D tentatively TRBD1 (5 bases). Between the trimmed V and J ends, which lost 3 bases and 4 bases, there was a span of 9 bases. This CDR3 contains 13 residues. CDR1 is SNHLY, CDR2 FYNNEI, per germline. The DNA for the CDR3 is TGTGCCAGCAGTGAGGGGGAAGGCTATGGCTACACCTTC. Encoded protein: CASSEGEGYGYTF.

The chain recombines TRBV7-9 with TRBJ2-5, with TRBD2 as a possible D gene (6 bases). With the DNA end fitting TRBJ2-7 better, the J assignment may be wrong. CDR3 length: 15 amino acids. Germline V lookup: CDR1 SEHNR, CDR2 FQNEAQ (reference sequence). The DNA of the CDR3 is TGTGCCAGCAGCCCCACATGGGGGGAAAAGGACGAGCAGTACTTC. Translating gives CASSPTWGEKDEQYF.

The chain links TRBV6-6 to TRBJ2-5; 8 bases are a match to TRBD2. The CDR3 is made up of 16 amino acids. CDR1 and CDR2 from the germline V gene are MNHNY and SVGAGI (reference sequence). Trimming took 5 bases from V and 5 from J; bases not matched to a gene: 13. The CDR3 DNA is TGTGCCAGCAGTCCAACCTCCCGGGGGGGGAGGGAGACCCAGTACTTC. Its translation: CASSPTSRGGRETQYF.

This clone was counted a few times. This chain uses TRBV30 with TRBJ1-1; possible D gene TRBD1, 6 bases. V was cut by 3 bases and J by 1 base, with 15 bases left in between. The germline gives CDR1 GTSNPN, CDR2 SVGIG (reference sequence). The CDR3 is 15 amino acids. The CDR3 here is CAWRRGVEGNTEAFF. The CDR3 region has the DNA TGTGCCTGGAGGAGGGGGGTAGAGGGGAACACTGAAGCTTTCTTT.

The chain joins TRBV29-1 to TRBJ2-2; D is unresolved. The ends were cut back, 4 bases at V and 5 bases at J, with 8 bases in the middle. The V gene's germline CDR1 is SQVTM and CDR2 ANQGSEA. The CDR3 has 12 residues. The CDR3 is CSVGLRTGELFF. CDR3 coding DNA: TGCAGCGTTGGCCTGCGGACCGGGGAGCTGTTTTTT.

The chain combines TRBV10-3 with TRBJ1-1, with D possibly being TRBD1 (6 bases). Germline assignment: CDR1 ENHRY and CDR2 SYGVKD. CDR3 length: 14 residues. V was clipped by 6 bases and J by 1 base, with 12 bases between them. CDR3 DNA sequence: TGTGCCATCAGACAAGGACAGAAGAACACTGAAGCTTTCTTT. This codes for CAIRQGQKNTEAFF.

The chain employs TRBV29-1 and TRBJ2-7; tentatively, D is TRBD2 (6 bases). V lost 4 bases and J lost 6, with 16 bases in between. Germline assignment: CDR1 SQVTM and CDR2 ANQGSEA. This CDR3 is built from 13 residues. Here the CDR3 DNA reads TGCAGCGTTGGCCGGGGCCGGGGAGGCGAGCAGTACTTC. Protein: CSVGRGRGGEQYF.

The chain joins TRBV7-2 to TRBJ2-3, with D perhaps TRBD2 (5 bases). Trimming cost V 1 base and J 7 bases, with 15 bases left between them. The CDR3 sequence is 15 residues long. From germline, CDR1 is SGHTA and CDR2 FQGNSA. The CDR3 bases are TGTGCCAGCAGCTTAGGGGAGCTGGTTTTAAATACGCAGTATTTT. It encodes CASSLGELVLNTQYF.

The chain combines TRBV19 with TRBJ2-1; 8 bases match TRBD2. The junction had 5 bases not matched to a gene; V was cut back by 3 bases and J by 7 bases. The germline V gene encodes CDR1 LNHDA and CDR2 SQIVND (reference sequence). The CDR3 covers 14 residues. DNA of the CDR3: TGTGCCAGTAGTATCCGGCCTAGCGGGAATGAGCAGTTCTTC. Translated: CASSIRPSGNEQFF.

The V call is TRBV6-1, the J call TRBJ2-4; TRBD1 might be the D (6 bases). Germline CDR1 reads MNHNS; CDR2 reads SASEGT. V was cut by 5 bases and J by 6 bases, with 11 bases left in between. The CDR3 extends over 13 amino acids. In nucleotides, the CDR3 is TGTGCCAGCAGTCACGGACAGAGAAACATTCAGTACTTC. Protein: CASSHGQRNIQYF.

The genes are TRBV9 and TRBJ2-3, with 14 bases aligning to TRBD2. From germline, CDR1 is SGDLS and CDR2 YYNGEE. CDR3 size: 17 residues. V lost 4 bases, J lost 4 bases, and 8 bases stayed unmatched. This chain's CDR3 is CASSRQGLAGGADTQYF. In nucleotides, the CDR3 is TGTGCCAGCAGCCGACAAGGACTAGCGGGAGGCGCAGATACGCAGTATTTT.

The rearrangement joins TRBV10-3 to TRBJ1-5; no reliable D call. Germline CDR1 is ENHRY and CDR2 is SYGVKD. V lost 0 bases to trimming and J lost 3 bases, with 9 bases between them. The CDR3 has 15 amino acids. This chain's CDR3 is CAISESMDNNQPQHF. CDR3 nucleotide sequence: TGTGCCATCAGTGAGTCTATGGATAACAATCAGCCCCAGCATTTT.

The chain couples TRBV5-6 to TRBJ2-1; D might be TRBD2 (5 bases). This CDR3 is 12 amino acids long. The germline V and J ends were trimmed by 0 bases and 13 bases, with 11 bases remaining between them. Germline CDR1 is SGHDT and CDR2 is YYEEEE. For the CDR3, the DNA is TGTGCCAGCAGCTTGGTTCAGCGGCTACAGTTCTTC. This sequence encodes CASSLVQRLQFF.

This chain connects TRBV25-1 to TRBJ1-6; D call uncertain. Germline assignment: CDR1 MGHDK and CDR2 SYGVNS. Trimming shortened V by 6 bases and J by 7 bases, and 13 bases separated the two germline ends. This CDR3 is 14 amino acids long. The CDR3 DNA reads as TGTGCCAGCAGCGGGGAGTTGGCCAATTCACCCCTCCACTTT. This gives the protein CASSGELANSPLHF.

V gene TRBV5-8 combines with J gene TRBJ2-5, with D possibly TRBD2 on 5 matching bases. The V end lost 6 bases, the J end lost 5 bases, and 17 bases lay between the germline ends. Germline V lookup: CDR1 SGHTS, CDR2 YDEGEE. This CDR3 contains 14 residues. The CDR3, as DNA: TGTGCCAGCACCCCGACCCCGGGAAAGGAGACCCAGTACTTC. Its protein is CASTPTPGKETQYF. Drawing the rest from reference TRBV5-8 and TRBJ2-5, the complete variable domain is EAGVTQSPTHLIKTRGQQATLRCSPISGHTSVYWYQQALGLGLQFLLWYDEGEERNRGNFPPRFSGRQFPNYSSELNVNALELEDSALYLCASTPTPGKETQYFGPGTRLLVL.

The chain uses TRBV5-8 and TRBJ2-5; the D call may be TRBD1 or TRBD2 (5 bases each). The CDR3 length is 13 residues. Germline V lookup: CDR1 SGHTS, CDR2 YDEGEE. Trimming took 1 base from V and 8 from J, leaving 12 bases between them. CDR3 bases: TGTGCCAGCAGCTTGATCGGGACGGCAACCCAGTACTTC. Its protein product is CASSLIGTATQYF.

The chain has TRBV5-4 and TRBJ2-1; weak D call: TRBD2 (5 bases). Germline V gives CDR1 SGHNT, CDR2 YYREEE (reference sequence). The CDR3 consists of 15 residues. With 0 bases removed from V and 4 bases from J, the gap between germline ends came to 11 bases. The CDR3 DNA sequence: TGTGCCAGCAGCTTGGTGAGGAGGTCTTACAATGAGCAGTTCTTC. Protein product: CASSLVRRSYNEQFF.

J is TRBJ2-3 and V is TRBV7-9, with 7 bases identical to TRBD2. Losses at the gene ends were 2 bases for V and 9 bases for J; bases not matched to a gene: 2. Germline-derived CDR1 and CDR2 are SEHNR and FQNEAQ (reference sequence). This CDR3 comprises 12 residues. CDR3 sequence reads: CASSLTSETQYF. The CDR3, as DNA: TGTGCCAGCAGCTTAACTAGCGAAACGCAGTATTTT.

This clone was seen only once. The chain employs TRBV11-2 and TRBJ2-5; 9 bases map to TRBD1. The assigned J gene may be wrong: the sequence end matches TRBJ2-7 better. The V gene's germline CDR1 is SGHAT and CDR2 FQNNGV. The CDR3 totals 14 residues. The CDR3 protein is CASHSGTGSYEQYF. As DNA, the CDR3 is TGTGCCAGCCATTCCGGGACAGGGTCCTACGAGCAGTACTTC.

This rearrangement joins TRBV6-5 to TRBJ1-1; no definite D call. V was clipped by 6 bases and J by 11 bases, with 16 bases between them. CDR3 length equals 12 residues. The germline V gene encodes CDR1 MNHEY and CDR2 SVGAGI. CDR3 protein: CASRRTGGRAFF. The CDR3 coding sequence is TGTGCCAGCAGGAGGACGGGCGGTCGGGCTTTCTTT.

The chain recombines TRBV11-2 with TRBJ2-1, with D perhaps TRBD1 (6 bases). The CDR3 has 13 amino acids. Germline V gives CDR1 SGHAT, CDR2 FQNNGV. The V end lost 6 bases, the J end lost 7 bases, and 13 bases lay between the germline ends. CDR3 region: CASRTGPRNEQFF. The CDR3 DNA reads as TGTGCCAGCAGGACAGGCCCGAGGAATGAGCAGTTCTTC.

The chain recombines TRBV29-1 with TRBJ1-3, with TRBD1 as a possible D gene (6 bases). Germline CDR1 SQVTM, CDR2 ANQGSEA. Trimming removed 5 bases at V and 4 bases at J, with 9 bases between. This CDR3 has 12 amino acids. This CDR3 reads CSVLQGGNTIYF. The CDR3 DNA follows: TGCAGCGTTTTACAGGGCGGAAACACCATATATTTT.